A single sample gave rise to the 13 T cell receptor beta chains below, sequenced in a study of vaccination and CD4 T cells after COVID-19. The treatment is: roughly 10-day PBMC culture with coronavirus spike peptide pools or control peptides (ViraFEST assay). An Oncomine TCR Beta short-read assay was used to sequence the DNA from cultured CD4+ T cells. MiXCR, applied by TCRdb to the PCR reads, yields one record per CDR3 protein. The repertoire includes about 14,000 distinct CDR3 sequences, under 45% of them detected once, and around a sixth sits in the top ten. Their cognate antigens are unknown. Sequencing used cultured CD4+ T cells from blood. The receptors derive from a human donor with COVID-19.

The J gene is TRBJ1-1, the V gene TRBV18; D uncertain. From germline, CDR1 is KGHSH and CDR2 LQKENI. This CDR3 is 16 amino acids long. The V gene lost 3 bases and the J gene lost 0 bases, with 14 bases spanning the gap. CDR3 nucleotides: TGTGCCAGCTCACCTACAGTCCGGGCTATGAACACTGAAGCTTTCTTT. Its translation: CASSPTVRAMNTEAFF.

The chain joins TRBV19 to TRBJ2-4, with 10 nucleotides matching TRBD1. Trimming cost V 7 bases and J 5 bases; bases outside gene matches: 5. The CDR3 has 14 residues. The germline CDR1 and CDR2 sequences are LNHDA and SQIVND (reference sequence). As DNA, the CDR3 is TGTGCCAGTACAACCGGACAGGGGGAAAACATTCAGTACTTC. Protein: CASTTGQGENIQYF.

This clonotype was seen only once. This chain uses TRBV20-1 with TRBJ2-3; D may be TRBD2 (6 bases). Germline V gene data show CDR1 as DFQATT and CDR2 as SNEGSKA (reference sequence). The CDR3 covers 15 residues. V was trimmed by 4 bases and J by 4 bases, leaving 18 bases between them. CDR3 in amino acids: CSATQGLPGPDTQYF. For the CDR3, the DNA is TGCAGTGCTACCCAGGGACTTCCGGGCCCAGATACGCAGTATTTT.

In its sample, this clonotype was seen once. This sequence joins TRBV5-1 and TRBJ2-1, with D possibly TRBD2 on 5 matching bases. Per germline, CDR1 SGHRS and CDR2 YFSETQ. Trimming took off 0 bases at V and 6 bases at J, with 7 bases between the two ends. The CDR3 is 13 residues long. CDR3 residues: CASSLGLLNEQFF. The CDR3, as DNA: TGCGCCAGCAGCTTGGGACTACTCAATGAGCAGTTCTTC.

The chain is built from TRBV7-9 and TRBJ1-5, with 7 bases identical to TRBD1. V dropped 5 bases and J dropped 2; count of bases not matched to a gene: 9. CDR3 length: 16 amino acids. CDR1 is SEHNR, CDR2 FQNEAQ, per germline (reference sequence). CDR3 sequence: CASSPLTTGGNQPQHF. The DNA of the CDR3 is TGTGCCAGCAGCCCCTTGACAACAGGGGGCAATCAGCCCCAGCATTTT.

The sample holds one count of this clonotype. This chain connects TRBV24-1 to TRBJ1-4; possible D gene TRBD1, 5 bases. V was clipped by 0 bases and J by 0 bases, with 16 bases between them. The CDR3 has 19 amino acids. The germline gives CDR1 KGHDR, CDR2 SFDVKD. The CDR3 here is CATSDLRPTDSATNEKLFF. The CDR3 DNA follows: TGTGCCACCAGTGATTTGCGACCGACCGACAGCGCAACTAATGAAAAACTGTTTTTT.

This clonotype came up a few times. The V gene is TRBV12-3 or TRBV12-4, the J gene TRBJ2-7, with TRBD2 matching over 8 bases. Unmatched junction bases numbered 6, after V lost 4 bases and J lost 4 bases. The CDR3 is made up of 14 amino acids. The DNA for the CDR3 is TGTGCCAGCAGTTCAAATCGGGGGGGTTACGAGCAGTACTTC. It yields the protein CASSSNRGGYEQYF.

Comments on this clonotype: One end of the junction is discordant with germline, which a read error may explain. This chain joins TRBV6-1 and TRBJ2-5; a possible D gene is TRBD2 (5 bases). Germline loops: CDR1 MNHNS, CDR2 SASEGT. The CDR3 is 11 residues long. The CDR3 loop is CAGSTRETQYF. In nucleotides, the CDR3 is TGTGCCGGCAGTACTAGGGAGACCCAGTACTTC.

The chain uses TRBV20-1 and TRBJ2-7; 11 bases agree with TRBD2. V trimming: 7 bases; J trimming: 7 bases; junction bases outside the gene matches: 9. CDR1 is DFQATT, CDR2 SNEGSKA, per germline (reference sequence). CDR3 length: 13 amino acids. CDR3 sequence (DNA): TGCAGTGGCCAACTAGCGGGGGCGGGGGAGCAGTACTTC. The encoded protein is CSGQLAGAGEQYF.

The CDR3 reads CASRIEGYTGELFF. CDR3 nucleotide sequence: TGTGCCAGCAGGATAGAGGGTTACACCGGGGAGCTGTTTTTT. The V gene is TRBV7-2, the J gene TRBJ2-2; TRBD2 is a possible D gene (5 bases). The CDR3 is 14 residues long. CDR1 SGHTA and CDR2 FQGNSA come from the germline V gene. The V gene lost 6 bases and the J gene lost 3 bases, with 11 bases spanning the gap. Full variable domain (missing parts from reference TRBV7-2 and TRBJ2-2): GAGVSQSPSNKVTEKGKDVELRCDPISGHTALYWYRQSLGQGLEFLIYFQGNSAPDKSGLPSDRFSAERTGGSVSTLTIQRTQQEDSAVYLCASRIEGYTGELFFGEGSRLTVL.

The chain links TRBV27 to TRBJ2-5; D not resolved. The CDR3 is 12 residues long. Trimming took off 4 bases at V and 1 base at J, with 4 bases between the two ends. Per the germline V gene, CDR1 is MNHEY and CDR2 is SMNVEV (reference sequence). The CDR3: CASSSSQETQYF. The CDR3 nucleotides are TGTGCCAGCAGTTCCTCCCAAGAGACCCAGTACTTC.

In this sample, this clonotype turned up a few times. The genes are TRBV20-1 and TRBJ1-2; the match to TRBD1 covers 8 bases. This CDR3 has 14 residues. The germline V gene encodes CDR1 DFQATT and CDR2 SNEGSKA (reference sequence). The V and J ends lost 1 base and 4 bases, in that order; junction bases with no gene match: 5. CDR3 sequence: CSARVGQGLYGYTF. CDR3 nucleotides: TGCAGTGCTAGAGTCGGACAGGGCCTCTATGGCTACACCTTC.

This clonotype has only a few counts. For the CDR3, the DNA is TGTGCCAGCACCCAGACCGGTAGCGGGGGTGATACGCAGTATTTT. Amino acid sequence: CASTQTGSGGDTQYF. This rearrangement joins TRBV6-1 to TRBJ2-3; 9 nucleotides agree with TRBD2. After removal of 7 bases from V and 6 bases from J, the junction contained 11 bases not matched to a gene. CDR1 and CDR2 from the germline V gene are MNHNS and SASEGT. This CDR3 spans 15 amino acids.